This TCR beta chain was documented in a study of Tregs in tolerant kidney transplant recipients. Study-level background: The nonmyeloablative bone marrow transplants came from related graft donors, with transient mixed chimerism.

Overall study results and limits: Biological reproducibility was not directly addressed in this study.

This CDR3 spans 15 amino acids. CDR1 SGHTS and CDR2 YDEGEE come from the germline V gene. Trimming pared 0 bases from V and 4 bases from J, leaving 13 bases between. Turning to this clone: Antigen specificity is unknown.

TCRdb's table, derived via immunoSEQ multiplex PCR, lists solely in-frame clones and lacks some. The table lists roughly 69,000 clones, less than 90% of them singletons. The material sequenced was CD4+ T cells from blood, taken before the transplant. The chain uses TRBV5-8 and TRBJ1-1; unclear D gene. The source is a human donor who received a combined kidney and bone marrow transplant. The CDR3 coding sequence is TGTGCCAGCAGCTTGGGGCGTAGCGAGGGCACTGAAGCTTTCTTT. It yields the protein CASSLGRSEGTEAFF.